This T cell receptor beta chain was sequenced during a study of blood T cells in healthy people across ages. Overall study findings and caveats: Any conclusive comparison of naive versus antigen-experienced cells was prevented by using unsorted PBMCs. Compared with aged donors, long-lived donors showed fewer expanded clones, suggesting selection.

Turning to this clonotype: The antigen is not known.

V lost 6 bases to trimming and J lost 5 bases, with 12 bases between them. The CDR3 is made up of 13 amino acids. From germline, CDR1 is SGHRS and CDR2 YFSETQ. The second PCR ran about 6 to 12 cycles with a sample-barcoded 5' primer and J-beta primers. TCRdb ran MiXCR on the 5' RACE reads and lists one entry per CDR3 protein. This sample has 1,100,000 or so distinct CDR3 sequences, with 45% found just once. The study drew donors from healthy Caucasian individuals in Russia aged roughly 6 to 90. This chain links TRBV5-1 with TRBJ2-1, with D hard to call. This TCR was recovered from a woman in her sixties in good health. Sequencing used blood. The CDR3 DNA reads TGCGCCAGCAAGTCGGGCAGCGACAATGAGCAGTTCTTC. Translated: CASKSGSDNEQFF.